Shown below are 20 T cell receptor beta chains from a single sample sequenced in a study of cytomegalovirus exposure and HLA in healthy donors. The PCR ran on 60 Vbeta and 13 Jbeta primers. The repertoire was sequenced with immunoSEQ multiplex PCR; TCRdb's copy has only in-frame clones and lacks some. There are 55,000 to 80,000 clones in the sample; approximately 81% occur only once, and 22% lies in the top ten. The sample comprised PBMCs. These receptors came from a woman between 25 and 40 years old in good health and CMV-seropositive.

This clone appeared a few times. V usage is TRBV4-2 and J usage is TRBJ1-4, with D possibly TRBD1 on 6 matching bases. This CDR3 spans 17 amino acids. The V and J ends lost 0 bases and 4 bases respectively, with 15 bases between them. In germline, CDR1 is LGHNA, CDR2 YNFKEQ. The DNA of the CDR3 is TGTGCCAGCAGCCAAGATCCCTTGACAGGTCGTAATGAAAAACTGTTTTTT. Encoded protein: CASSQDPLTGRNEKLFF.

The V and J genes are TRBV4-1 and TRBJ2-5, with D tentatively TRBD2 (5 bases). V dropped 1 base and J dropped 2 bases, with 14 bases sitting between them. The CDR3 runs 16 residues. Germline CDR1 is MGHRA and CDR2 is YSYEKL. This CDR3 is CASSQGTAGLQETQYF. CDR3 bases: TGCGCCAGCAGCCAAGGTACTGCGGGCCTACAAGAGACCCAGTACTTC.

This rearrangement joins TRBV7-2 to TRBJ2-2, with D possibly being TRBD1 (6 bases). This CDR3 has 15 residues. Germline V lookup: CDR1 SGHTA, CDR2 FQGNSA. Trimming shortened V by 5 bases and J by 2 bases, and 12 bases separated the two germline ends. CDR3 coding DNA: TGTGCCAGCAGCCCGGGGACACCCAACACCGGGGAGCTGTTTTTT. This gives the protein CASSPGTPNTGELFF.

Only a few counts were recorded for this clone. J is TRBJ1-4 and V is TRBV28, with 8 bases lining up with TRBD1. The germline gives CDR1 MDHEN, CDR2 SYDVKM. J lost 8 bases, V lost 6 bases, and 11 bases had no gene match. The CDR3 loop spans 15 amino acids. The CDR3 nucleotides are TGTGCCAGCAGAGCCGGGACAGGCGAGGGGGAAAAACTGTTTTTT. Translation gives CASRAGTGEGEKLFF.

The chain combines TRBV25-1 with TRBJ2-7; possible D gene TRBD2, 6 bases. Germline assignment: CDR1 MGHDK and CDR2 SYGVNS. Trimming left V 6 bases short and J 7 bases short, with 10 bases between. The CDR3 is 11 residues long. CDR3 coding DNA: TGTGCCAGCAGAAGTGGAGGGGAGCAGTACTTC. Translating gives CASRSGGEQYF.

The chain recombines TRBV28 with TRBJ2-7; 8 nucleotides match TRBD1. The CDR3 spans 16 residues. With V trimmed by 5 bases and J by 4 bases, 13 bases remained unmatched. CDR1 and CDR2 (germline): MDHEN, SYDVKM. This chain's CDR3 is CASSPQWGTGRYEQYF. CDR3 in DNA: TGTGCCAGCAGTCCCCAGTGGGGGACAGGTCGGTACGAGCAGTACTTC.

This chain joins TRBV5-4 and TRBJ2-1; D unresolved. Germline-derived CDR1 and CDR2 are SGHNT and YYREEE (reference sequence). With 2 bases removed from V and 7 bases from J, the gap between germline ends came to 4 bases. The CDR3 sequence is 11 residues long. The CDR3 nucleotides are TGTGCCAGCAGCTTATCAAATGAGCAGTTCTTC. This translates into CASSLSNEQFF.

The V call is TRBV30, the J call TRBJ1-1; unclear D gene. Trimming stripped 3 bases from V and 1 base from J, with 9 bases between. Germline loops: CDR1 GTSNPN, CDR2 SVGIG (reference sequence). The CDR3 is 13 amino acids. CDR3 loop: CAWSLGRNTEAFF. In DNA, the CDR3 is TGTGCCTGGAGCCTTGGGAGGAACACTGAAGCTTTCTTT.

This chain uses TRBV4-2 with TRBJ1-2; a weak D match, TRBD1 (6 bases). V was trimmed by 4 bases and J by 3 bases, leaving 15 bases between them. The CDR3 totals 15 residues. Germline-derived CDR1 and CDR2 are LGHNA and YNFKEQ. The CDR3 DNA sequence: TGTGCCAGCAGCCCTTCCCGGGACACGGACTATGGCTACACCTTC. It translates to CASSPSRDTDYGYTF.

This chain joins TRBV6-5 and TRBJ1-5; D is possibly TRBD1 (6 bases). Germline V gives CDR1 MNHEY, CDR2 SVGAGI. The CDR3 length is 16 residues. Between the trimmed V and J ends, which lost 2 bases and 2 bases, there was a span of 13 bases. The CDR3 protein is CASSYNAGARNQPQHF. DNA for the CDR3: TGTGCCAGCAGTTACAACGCAGGGGCCCGCAATCAGCCCCAGCATTTT.

This chain links TRBV30 with TRBJ2-3; D is perhaps TRBD2 (5 bases). Germline V gene lookup returns CDR1 GTSNPN and CDR2 SVGIG (reference sequence). V was shortened by 5 bases and J by 1 base, with 19 bases between the two germline ends. The CDR3 has 16 amino acids. The CDR3: CAWVSVWERGTDTQYF. The CDR3 DNA is TGTGCCTGGGTGTCTGTGTGGGAGCGCGGCACAGATACGCAGTATTTT.

The chain employs TRBV19 and TRBJ1-2; maybe TRBD1 (5 bases). Germline loops: CDR1 LNHDA, CDR2 SQIVND (reference sequence). The V and J ends lost 8 bases and 1 base respectively, with 8 bases between them. CDR3 length: 12 residues. The CDR3 DNA reads as TGTGCCAGTTGGGACTTTAACTATGGCTACACCTTC. It yields the protein CASWDFNYGYTF.

This clone was recorded once. This chain connects TRBV5-1 to TRBJ2-3, with D perhaps matching TRBD1 (5 bases). CDR3 length: 14 amino acids. Germline V gives CDR1 SGHRS, CDR2 YFSETQ. Deletions cut 0 bases from V and 3 bases from J, with 8 bases between. The CDR3 nucleotides are TGCGCCAGCAGCTTGGAGGGGCTGACAGATACGCAGTATTTT. Protein product: CASSLEGLTDTQYF.

This sequence joins TRBV30 and TRBJ1-1; no reliable D call. Germline lookup yields CDR1 GTSNPN and CDR2 SVGIG (reference sequence). The germline V and J ends were trimmed by 0 bases and 0 bases, with 8 bases remaining between them. This CDR3 has 14 residues. The CDR3 bases are TGTGCCTGGAGTGTAGGCGGATTGAACACTGAAGCTTTCTTT. Residues: CAWSVGGLNTEAFF.

The chain employs TRBV6-5 and TRBJ2-1, with 7 bases matching TRBD2. The CDR3 extends over 14 amino acids. J gave up 8 bases and V 5 bases, and 9 bases lay outside the gene matches. CDR1 and CDR2 (germline): MNHEY, SVGAGI. CDR3 bases: TGTGCCAGCAGTCCCCGGACTAGGAGGGATGAGCAGTTCTTC. Encoded protein: CASSPRTRRDEQFF.

The rearrangement joins TRBV2 to TRBJ1-1, with D unclear. V was shortened by 6 bases and J by 2 bases, with 16 bases between the two germline ends. Germline V gives CDR1 SNHLY, CDR2 FYNNEI. The CDR3 spans 15 residues. The CDR3 DNA reads TGTGCCAGCAGCACCCTGTGGGCACTTAACACTGAAGCTTTCTTT. Translation gives CASSTLWALNTEAFF.

The sample holds a few counts of this clone. The rearrangement uses TRBV5-4 and TRBJ1-1; D unclear. V lost 2 bases to trimming and J lost 1 base, with 3 bases between them. Germline CDR1 and CDR2: SGHNT and YYREEE (reference sequence). CDR3 size: 12 residues. Here the CDR3 reads CASSFKNTEAFF. CDR3 nucleotides: TGTGCCAGCAGCTTCAAGAACACTGAAGCTTTCTTT.

This sequence joins TRBV30 and TRBJ2-4; 9 bases are shared with TRBD2. This CDR3 has 17 residues. In germline, CDR1 is GTSNPN, CDR2 SVGIG (reference sequence). Germline trimming cut 3 bases from V and 2 bases from J; bases unmatched to any gene: 11. In DNA form, the CDR3 reads TGTGCCTGGAGGCCGAGGGTAGCGGGAGCCCCCAAAAACATTCAGTACTTC. Translated: CAWRPRVAGAPKNIQYF.

DNA for the CDR3: TGTGCCAGCAGTGAAGCCCCTAGCCACAATGAGCAGTTCTTC. Translation gives CASSEAPSHNEQFF. The chain carries TRBV2 and TRBJ2-1; D is possibly TRBD2 (5 bases). CDR3 length: 14 residues. Trimming removed 0 bases from V and 5 bases from J, with 8 bases in between. The germline V gene encodes CDR1 SNHLY and CDR2 FYNNEI.

This clone was counted between two and nine times. The chain uses TRBV30 and TRBJ2-7; 13 bases agree with TRBD2. CDR1 is GTSNPN, CDR2 SVGIG, per germline (reference sequence). CDR3 length equals 16 residues. V shed 3 bases and J 4 bases; nucleotides not matched to a gene: 9. Written as DNA, the CDR3 is TGTGCCTGGAGCACTAGCGGGAGGGTACCCATATACGAGCAGTACTTC. It yields the protein CAWSTSGRVPIYEQYF.